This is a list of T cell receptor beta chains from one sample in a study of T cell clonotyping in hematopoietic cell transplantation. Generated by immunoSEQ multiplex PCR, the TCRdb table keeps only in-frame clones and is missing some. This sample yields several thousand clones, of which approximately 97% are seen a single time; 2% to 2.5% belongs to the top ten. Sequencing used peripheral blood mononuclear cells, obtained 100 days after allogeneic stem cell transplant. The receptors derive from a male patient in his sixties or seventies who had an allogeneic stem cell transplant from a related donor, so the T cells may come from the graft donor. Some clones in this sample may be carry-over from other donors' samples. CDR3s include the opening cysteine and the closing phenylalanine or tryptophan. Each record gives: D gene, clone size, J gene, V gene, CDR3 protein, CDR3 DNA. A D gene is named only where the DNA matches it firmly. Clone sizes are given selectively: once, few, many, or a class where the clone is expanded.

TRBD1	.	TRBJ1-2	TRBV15	CATSREPGQGRLGYTF	TGTGCCACCAGCAGAGAACCGGGACAGGGGCGGTTAGGCTACACCTTC
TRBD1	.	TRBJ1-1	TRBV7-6	CASSLTGQNTEAFF	TGTGCCAGCAGCTTGACAGGGCAGAACACTGAAGCTTTCTTT
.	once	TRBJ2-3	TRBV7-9	CASSEYRARDVTDTQYF	TGTGCCAGCAGCGAGTACAGGGCGCGGGATGTAACAGATACGCAGTATTTT
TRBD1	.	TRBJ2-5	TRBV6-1	CASSVRDRGYQETQYF	TGTGCCAGCAGTGTCCGGGACAGAGGGTACCAAGAGACCCAGTACTTC
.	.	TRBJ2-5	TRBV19	CASSITPHPLKETQYF	TGTGCCAGTAGTATAACTCCTCATCCCCTCAAAGAGACCCAGTACTTC
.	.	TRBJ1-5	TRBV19	CASSEQGRQPQHF	TGTGCCAGTAGTGAACAGGGTAGGCAGCCCCAGCATTTT
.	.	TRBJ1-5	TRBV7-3	CASSAAGGGEPQHF	TGTGCCAGCAGCGCGGCGGGGGGAGGTGAGCCCCAGCATTTT
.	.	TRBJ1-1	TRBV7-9	CASSSLYTEAFF	TGTGCCAGCAGCTCCCTTTACACTGAAGCTTTCTTT
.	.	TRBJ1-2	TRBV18	CASSPPGDRYGYTF	TGTGCCAGCTCACCACCAGGGGATCGGTATGGCTACACCTTC
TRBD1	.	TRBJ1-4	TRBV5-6	CASSRDRGSGKLFF	TGTGCCAGCAGCAGGGACAGGGGGTCTGGAAAACTGTTTTTT
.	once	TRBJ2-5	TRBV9	CASSVAGQGGQETQYF	TGTGCCAGCAGCGTAGCTGGTCAGGGTGGGCAGGAGACCCAGTACTTC
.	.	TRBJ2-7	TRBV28	CASHAGGESSYEQYF	TGTGCCAGCCATGCTGGGGGCGAAAGCTCCTACGAGCAGTACTTC
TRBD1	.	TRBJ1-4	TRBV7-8	CASSSRQGGGPTNEKLFF	TGTGCCAGCAGCTCGCGACAGGGTGGGGGTCCAACTAATGAAAAACTGTTTTTT
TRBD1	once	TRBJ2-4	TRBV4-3	CASSQVSGPGQKNIQYF	TGCGCCAGCAGCCAAGTGTCGGGACCGGGACAGAAAAACATTCAGTACTTC
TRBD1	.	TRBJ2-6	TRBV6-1	CASSEAETGPSGANVLTF	TGTGCCAGCAGTGAAGCGGAGACAGGGCCATCTGGGGCCAACGTCCTGACTTTC
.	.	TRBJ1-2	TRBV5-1	CASSLSGSDNYGYTF	TGCGCCAGCAGCTTGTCTGGCAGCGATAACTATGGCTACACCTTC
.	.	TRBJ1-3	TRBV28	CASTLRAGALSGNTIYF	TGTGCCAGCACCCTTAGGGCAGGGGCCCTCTCTGGAAACACCATATATTTT
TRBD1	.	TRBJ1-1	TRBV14	CASSLGTVMNTEAFF	TGTGCCAGCAGCCTGGGGACAGTCATGAACACTGAAGCTTTCTTT